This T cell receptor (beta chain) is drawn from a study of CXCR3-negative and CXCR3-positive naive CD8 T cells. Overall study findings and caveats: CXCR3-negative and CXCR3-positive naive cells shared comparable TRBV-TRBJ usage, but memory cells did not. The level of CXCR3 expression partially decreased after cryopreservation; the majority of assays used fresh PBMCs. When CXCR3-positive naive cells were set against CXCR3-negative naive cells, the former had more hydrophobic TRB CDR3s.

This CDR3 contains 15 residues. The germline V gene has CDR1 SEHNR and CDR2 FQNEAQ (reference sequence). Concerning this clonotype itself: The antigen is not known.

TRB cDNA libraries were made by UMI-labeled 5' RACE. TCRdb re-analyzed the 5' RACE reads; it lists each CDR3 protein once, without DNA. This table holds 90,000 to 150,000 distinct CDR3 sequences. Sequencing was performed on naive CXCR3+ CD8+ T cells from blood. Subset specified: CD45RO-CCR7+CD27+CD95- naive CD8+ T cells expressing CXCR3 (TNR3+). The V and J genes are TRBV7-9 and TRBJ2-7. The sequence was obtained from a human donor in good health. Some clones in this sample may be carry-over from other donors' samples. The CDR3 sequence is CASSLTVGALGEQYF.